One TCR beta chain is described in this entry. Its antigen is undetermined. Germline V gene sequence: CDR1 LGHNT, CDR2 FRNRAP. The length of the CDR3 is 14 residues. Trimming cost V 6 bases and J 5 bases; bases outside gene matches: 8. The data stem from a study of cytomegalovirus exposure and HLA in healthy donors. Study-wide points: A later analysis linked a missense DCLRE1C variant to TCR beta V- and J-gene trimming. Among the sequence variants, a highly shared cluster was likely an artifact of sequencing. The study put 150 or so TCR beta chains on its list as cytomegalovirus-associated.

The study ran its PCR with 60 Vbeta and 13 Jbeta primers. Sequencing used immunoSEQ multiplex PCR; TCRdb keeps in-frame clones, though not all of them. The table includes 80,000 to 130,000 clones, about four fifths detected once. This chain joins TRBV12-5 and TRBJ2-3; 7 bases are shared with TRBD1. The receptor's source is a female donor in good health and CMV-seropositive. Material: PBMCs. CDR3 DNA sequence: TGTGCTAGTGGCCGGGACAGCACTCAAGATACGCAGTATTTT. This gives the protein CASGRDSTQDTQYF.